These 28 T cell receptor beta chains originate from one sample sequenced in a study of blood T cell repertoires in COVID-19. TCRdb's table, derived via immunoSEQ multiplex PCR, lists solely in-frame clones and lacks some. Altogether 40,000 or so clones are present, about 76% being singletons, with the ten largest covering roughly a tenth. The material sequenced was peripheral blood. Receptors originate from a man aged 65 to 79 with COVID-19, enrolled during active disease.

The chain links TRBV5-1 to TRBJ2-1, with 8 bases fitting TRBD2. Germline CDR1 is SGHRS and CDR2 is YFSETQ. Losses at the gene ends were 0 bases for V and 8 bases for J; bases not matched to a gene: 13. The CDR3 totals 17 residues. CDR3 region: CASSLATGGRLGYEQFF. CDR3 nucleotides: TGCGCCAGCAGCTTGGCAACGGGGGGGAGGCTCGGCTATGAGCAGTTCTTC.

The table lists this clone with a few counts. The chain recombines TRBV12-5 with TRBJ1-2, with a possible D match to TRBD1 (6 bases). Trimming stripped 7 bases from V and 8 bases from J, with 23 bases between. Germline V gives CDR1 LGHNT, CDR2 FRNRAP. This CDR3 is 15 amino acids long. CDR3 residues: CASARGQGPLQGYTF. The CDR3 DNA sequence: TGTGCTAGTGCCCGAGGGCAGGGGCCGTTACAGGGCTACACCTTC.

This chain uses TRBV19 with TRBJ2-3; D unresolved. The CDR3 length is 15 residues. Trimming took 6 bases from V and 6 from J, leaving 19 bases between them. Germline lookup yields CDR1 LNHDA and CDR2 SQIVND (reference sequence). CDR3 sequence (DNA): TGTGCCAGTAGCATATCCTTGAATAGTTACGATACGCAGTATTTT. Its translation: CASSISLNSYDTQYF.

The chain's CDR3 is CASSLRRENTEAFF. CDR3 in DNA: TGTGCCAGCAGTTTAAGGAGAGAGAACACTGAAGCTTTCTTT. The rearrangement joins TRBV27 to TRBJ1-1; the D is unclear. The V end lost 2 bases, the J end lost 1 base, and 8 bases lay between the germline ends. The CDR3 is made up of 14 amino acids. Germline CDR1 is MNHEY and CDR2 is SMNVEV (reference sequence).

The chain has TRBV27 and TRBJ1-2; no reliable D call. V shed 6 bases and J shed 11 bases, with 16 bases lying between them. The CDR3 length is 12 residues. CDR1 is MNHEY, CDR2 SMNVEV, per germline (reference sequence). The CDR3 protein is CASSREIGRYTF. DNA of the CDR3: TGTGCCAGCAGCCGTGAAATTGGGAGGTACACCTTC.

The chain recombines TRBV7-3 with TRBJ1-2; TRBD1 might be the D (6 bases). The CDR3 has 13 residues. Trimming removed 5 bases at V and 2 bases at J, with 9 bases between. Germline V gene sequence: CDR1 SGHTA, CDR2 FQGTGA. The CDR3 nucleotides read TGTGCCAGCAGCCTACAGGGAAACTATGGCTACACCTTC. Translated: CASSLQGNYGYTF.

This clone occurred once. The V call is TRBV6-5, the J call TRBJ1-6; perhaps TRBD1 as D (5 bases). V lost 10 bases and J 0 bases, leaving 10 bases between the germline ends. The CDR3 is made up of 14 amino acids. CDR1 is MNHEY, CDR2 SVGAGI, per germline. Here the CDR3 reads CATGGGSYNSPLHF. The CDR3 nucleotides read TGTGCCACCGGGGGGGGCTCCTATAATTCACCCCTCCACTTT.

This clone was counted a few times. The chain links TRBV2 to TRBJ1-1; D uncertain. V lost 5 bases to trimming and J lost 4 bases, with 17 bases between them. CDR3 length: 15 amino acids. The germline V gene has CDR1 SNHLY and CDR2 FYNNEI. The CDR3 DNA reads TGTGCCAGCAGTTCAGCCCCCCGGGTTGGCACTGAAGCTTTCTTT. Encoded protein: CASSSAPRVGTEAFF. Full variable domain (rest looked up from reference TRBV2 and TRBJ1-1): EPEVTQTPSHQVTQMGQEVILRCVPISNHLYFYWYRQILGQKVEFLVSFYNNEISEKSEIFDDQFSVERPDGSNFTLKIRSTKLEDSAMYFCASSSAPRVGTEAFFGQGTRLTVV.

This rearrangement joins TRBV4-2 to TRBJ2-3, with D perhaps TRBD2 (5 bases). This CDR3 is built from 14 residues. Germline V gene sequence: CDR1 LGHNA, CDR2 YNFKEQ. V was shortened by 4 bases and J by 2 bases, with 10 bases between the two germline ends. The CDR3 sequence: CASSPGVATDTQYF. CDR3 in DNA: TGTGCCAGCAGCCCCGGGGTAGCCACAGATACGCAGTATTTT.

CDR3 loop: CASTSTGLNTEAFF. CDR3 DNA sequence: TGTGCCAGCACTTCGACAGGGCTGAACACTGAAGCTTTCTTT. The rearrangement joins TRBV9 to TRBJ1-1, with 7 positions matching TRBD1. The trim removed 6 bases at V and 0 bases at J, leaving 5 bases unmatched. CDR3 size: 14 residues. Germline V gives CDR1 SGDLS, CDR2 YYNGEE.

This clone came up a few times. The V call is TRBV29-1, the J call TRBJ2-1, with D tentatively TRBD1 (6 bases). CDR1 and CDR2 (germline): SQVTM, ANQGSEA. There are 13 residues in the CDR3. Trimming stripped 7 bases from V and 3 bases from J, with 13 bases between. CDR3 in amino acids: CSGNREIYNEQFF. As DNA, the CDR3 is TGCAGCGGGAACAGGGAGATCTACAATGAGCAGTTCTTC.

This rearrangement joins TRBV5-1 to TRBJ2-7; 8 bases agree with TRBD1. Germline V gives CDR1 SGHRS, CDR2 YFSETQ. Trimming took 7 bases from V and 7 from J; bases not matched to a gene: 13. CDR3 length: 14 residues. The CDR3 region has the DNA TGCGCCAGCTCCCCGCTAGGACAGGGATGGGAGCAGTACTTC. This translates into CASSPLGQGWEQYF. The full variable domain, completed using reference TRBV5-1 and TRBJ2-7, is KAGVTQTPRYLIKTRGQQVTLSCSPISGHRSVSWYQQTPGQGLQFLFEYFSETQRNKGNFPGRFSGRQFSNSRSEMNVSTLELGDSALYLCASSPLGQGWEQYFGPGTRLTVT.

CDR3 sequence: CASSEVAPYNEQFF. The CDR3 DNA sequence: TGTGCCAGCAGTGAGGTAGCGCCATACAATGAGCAGTTCTTC. The chain is built from TRBV2 and TRBJ2-1; TRBD2 might be the D (5 bases). CDR1 and CDR2 (germline): SNHLY, FYNNEI. V shed 3 bases and J shed 4 bases, with 10 bases lying between them. The CDR3 extends over 14 amino acids.

This clone was counted a few times. V is TRBV18 and J is TRBJ1-1, with 12 nucleotides matching TRBD1. The CDR3 has 14 residues. The germline gives CDR1 KGHSH, CDR2 LQKENI. The junction had 3 bases not matched to a gene; V was cut back by 4 bases and J by 6 bases. The CDR3 DNA follows: TGTGCCAGCTCACACCGGGACAGGGGGCCTGAAGCTTTCTTT. As protein: CASSHRDRGPEAFF.

As concerns this clone: With a much larger clone just one base away, this may be a read error. The chain couples TRBV5-6 to TRBJ2-5; TRBD1 agrees at 7 bases. CDR1 is SGHDT, CDR2 YYEEEE, per germline. Unmatched junction bases numbered 4, after V lost 3 bases and J lost 5 bases. The CDR3 extends over 13 amino acids. CDR3 protein: CASSSTGSETQYF. The CDR3 region has the DNA TGTGCCAGCAGCTCGACAGGGTCGGAGACCCAGTACTTC.

This clone was detected only a few times. The chain couples TRBV18 to TRBJ2-3; 9 bases match TRBD2. CDR1 is KGHSH, CDR2 LQKENI, per germline. V lost 0 bases and J lost 1; bases outside the gene matches: 8. The CDR3 has 18 amino acids. The CDR3 spells CASSPPNTRLAGTDTQYF. The CDR3 bases are TGTGCCAGCTCACCACCGAATACTAGACTAGCGGGCACAGATACGCAGTATTTT. Full variable domain (remainder filled in from reference TRBV18 and TRBJ2-3): NAGVMQNPRHLVRRRGQEARLRCSPMKGHSHVYWYRQLPEEGLKFMVYLQKENIIDESGMPKERFSAEFPKEGPSILRIQQVVRGDSAAYFCASSPPNTRLAGTDTQYFGPGTRLTVL.

This clone was detected a few times. This chain links TRBV11-2 with TRBJ2-2, with 11 bases aligning to TRBD2. V shed 0 bases and J 1 base; nucleotides not matched to a gene: 4. Germline V gene data show CDR1 as SGHAT and CDR2 as FQNNGV. The CDR3 sequence is 18 residues long. The CDR3 protein is CASSLDGLAGRNTGELFF. The CDR3 coding sequence is TGTGCCAGCAGCTTAGACGGACTAGCGGGCCGGAACACCGGGGAGCTGTTTTTT.

This sequence joins TRBV7-9 and TRBJ1-4, with D maybe TRBD1 (5 bases). Germline V CDR1 and CDR2: SEHNR, FQNEAQ (reference sequence). The V end lost 1 base, the J end lost 7 bases, and 16 bases lay between the germline ends. This CDR3 has 16 residues. The CDR3 nucleotides read TGTGCCAGCAGCTTAGGGTGGGGGGGAGATCGTGAAAAACTGTTTTTT. It encodes CASSLGWGGDREKLFF.

The V gene is TRBV3-1 (or the pseudogene TRBV3-2), the J gene TRBJ1-6; unclear D gene. V lost 1 base and J 9 bases, leaving 7 bases between the germline ends. The CDR3 is made up of 13 amino acids. Germline values: CDR1 LGHDT, CDR2 YNNKEL (reference sequence). The CDR3 nucleotides are TGTGCCAGCAGCCAAGGACTCATTTCACCCCTCCACTTT. This gives the protein CASSQGLISPLHF.

The chain couples TRBV28 to TRBJ2-7; 12 bases fit TRBD2. CDR1 is MDHEN and CDR2 is SYDVKM in the germline V gene. V gave up 3 bases and J gave up 2 bases; unmatched junction bases: 5. The CDR3 consists of 16 residues. The CDR3 spells CASSFLPSGRAYEQYF. CDR3 DNA sequence: TGTGCCAGCAGTTTCTTACCTAGCGGGAGGGCCTACGAGCAGTACTTC.

The table lists this clone with a few counts. One junction end does not reproduce the germline sequence, and a read error may be involved. The chain recombines TRBV7-9 with TRBJ2-7; TRBD1 agrees at 9 bases. This CDR3 has 16 amino acids. Germline CDR1 is SEHNR and CDR2 is FQNEAQ (reference sequence). The CDR3 protein is CASSFWGQGTSNEQYF. CDR3 nucleotide sequence: TGTGCCAGCAGCTTTTGGGGACAGGGCACCTCCAACGAGCAGTACTTC. Supplemented by reference TRBV7-9 and TRBJ2-7, the full variable domain reads DTGVSQNPRHKITKRGQNVTFRCDPISEHNRLYWYRQTLGQGPEFLTYFQNEAQLEKSRLLSDRFSAERPKGSFSTLEIQRTEQGDSAMYLCASSFWGQGTSNEQYFGPGTRLTVT.

This clone was seen a handful of times. The CDR3 spells CASSQPLSGGVEWSNEAFF. CDR3 sequence (DNA): TGTGCCAGCAGCCAACCTCTCAGTGGCGGGGTAGAATGGAGCAATGAAGCTTTCTTT. The chain is built from TRBV3-1 (or the pseudogene TRBV3-2) and TRBJ1-1; unclear D gene. Trimming removed 2 bases at V and 7 bases at J, with 29 bases between. Germline values: CDR1 LGHDT, CDR2 YNNKEL (reference sequence). This CDR3 is 19 amino acids long.

This clone was recorded only once. This chain links TRBV27 with TRBJ1-3, with D unclear. V dropped 5 bases and J dropped 0 bases, with 11 bases sitting between them. Germline loops: CDR1 MNHEY, CDR2 SMNVEV (reference sequence). This CDR3 is 15 amino acids long. CDR3 protein: CASSHKGSSGNTIYF. The CDR3 nucleotides are TGTGCCAGCAGTCATAAAGGGAGCTCTGGAAACACCATATATTTT.

This clone is termed medium-sized. This chain uses TRBV5-6 with TRBJ2-7, with 7 bases fitting TRBD1. Germline V CDR1 and CDR2: SGHDT, YYEEEE. Germline trimming cut 5 bases from V and 2 bases from J; bases unmatched to any gene: 7. The CDR3 is made up of 14 amino acids. CDR3 region: CASRYQGDPYEQYF. CDR3 nucleotide sequence: TGTGCCAGCAGATATCAGGGGGACCCCTACGAGCAGTACTTC.

The rearrangement joins TRBV5-1 to TRBJ2-3; unclear D gene. The germline V gene encodes CDR1 SGHRS and CDR2 YFSETQ. The CDR3 contains 14 residues. V was pared by 5 bases and J by 1 base, with 11 bases between. The CDR3 spells CASRPGSGTDTQYF. The CDR3 DNA sequence: TGCGCCAGCAGGCCCGGTTCGGGCACAGATACGCAGTATTTT.

This clone was detected a few times. The chain couples TRBV5-6 to TRBJ1-6; D unclear. CDR1 is SGHDT, CDR2 YYEEEE, per germline. Trimming cost V 4 bases and J 8 bases, with 7 bases left between them. The CDR3 totals 12 residues. The DNA of the CDR3 is TGTGCCAGCAGCCGGGAGGATTCACCCCTCCACTTT. Amino acid sequence: CASSREDSPLHF. The whole variable domain, filled in from reference TRBV5-6 and TRBJ1-6, reads DAGVTQSPTHLIKTRGQQVTLRCSPKSGHDTVSWYQQALGQGPQFIFQYYEEEERQRGNFPDRFSGHQFPNYSSELNVNALLLGDSALYLCASSREDSPLHFGNGTRLTVT.

The V and J genes are TRBV12-3 or TRBV12-4 and TRBJ2-1; 9 nucleotides line up with TRBD2. The CDR3 is 13 residues long. The V and J ends lost 9 bases and 6 bases, in that order; junction bases with no gene match: 6. CDR3 amino acids: CASLGGRGNEQFF. In nucleotides, the CDR3 is TGTGCCAGTCTAGGCGGGAGGGGCAATGAGCAGTTCTTC.

This chain connects TRBV2 to TRBJ1-4; D may be TRBD1 (6 bases). Deletions cut 6 bases from V and 4 bases from J, with 12 bases between. Germline-derived CDR1 and CDR2 are SNHLY and FYNNEI. CDR3 length equals 14 residues. The CDR3: CASSDGRGNEKLFF. CDR3 in DNA: TGTGCCAGCAGCGATGGCAGGGGTAATGAAAAACTGTTTTTT.